The 23 T cell receptor beta chains presented below share a single source sample, sequenced in a study of Graves' ophthalmopathy and Graves' hyperthyroidism. The study amplified TCR beta CDR3 regions using RNA transcripts. First-round RT-PCR used HTBI primers; second-round multiplex PCR followed. One entry per CDR3 protein, called by TCRdb with MiXCR from the multiplex PCR reads. The sample yields 230,000 or so distinct CDR3 sequences, 45% seen once. The material sequenced was peripheral blood. The receptors derive from an adult man with Graves' ophthalmopathy.

V gene TRBV28 combines with J gene TRBJ2-7, with TRBD2 matching 13 bases. Per the germline V gene, CDR1 is MDHEN and CDR2 is SYDVKM. The CDR3 sequence is 16 residues long. With V trimmed by 7 bases and J by 3 bases, 9 bases remained unmatched. The CDR3 loop is CASIRPGLAGVYEQYF. CDR3 DNA: TGTGCCAGCATAAGACCCGGACTAGCGGGAGTCTACGAGCAGTACTTC.

V is TRBV24-1 and J is TRBJ1-2; D call uncertain. This CDR3 is built from 13 residues. V shed 6 bases and J shed 4 bases, with 11 bases lying between them. Germline CDR1 reads KGHDR; CDR2 reads SFDVKD. This CDR3 is CATSPGNSYGYTF. DNA for the CDR3: TGTGCCACCAGTCCCGGGAACTCCTATGGCTACACCTTC.

The table lists this clonotype with many counts. This chain links TRBV29-1 with TRBJ2-5; possible D gene TRBD1, 7 bases. The germline CDR1 and CDR2 sequences are SQVTM and ANQGSEA. V lost 0 bases to trimming and J lost 2 bases, with 10 bases between them. The CDR3 is 14 amino acids. The CDR3 sequence: CSVEDRGTQETQYF. CDR3 bases: TGCAGCGTTGAAGACAGGGGGACTCAAGAGACCCAGTACTTC.

A note on this clonotype: A much larger clone differs from this one at a single base, so this may be a read error. CDR3 sequence reads: CATSTGRGGDQPQHF. CDR3 coding DNA: TGTGCCACCAGCACGGGACGCGGGGGGGATCAGCCCCAGCATTTT. The chain recombines TRBV15 with TRBJ1-5; the D gene is possibly TRBD1 (5 bases). Germline CDR1 and CDR2: LNHNV and YYDKDF (reference sequence). Between the trimmed V and J ends, which lost 4 bases and 5 bases, there was a span of 15 bases. This CDR3 has 15 amino acids.

This clonotype was counted between two and nine times. The rearrangement uses TRBV24-1 and TRBJ2-7; the D gene is possibly TRBD2 (5 bases). Germline CDR1 reads KGHDR; CDR2 reads SFDVKD. V lost 1 base to trimming and J lost 3 bases, with 6 bases between them. This CDR3 comprises 13 residues. The CDR3 loop is CATSDLEGYEQYF. For the CDR3, the DNA is TGTGCCACCAGTGATTTAGAGGGCTACGAGCAGTACTTC.

The V gene is TRBV20-1, the J gene TRBJ1-1; no firm D call. This CDR3 spans 11 amino acids. V lost 4 bases to trimming and J lost 1 base, with 4 bases between them. Germline values: CDR1 DFQATT, CDR2 SNEGSKA (reference sequence). The CDR3: CSATGNTEAFF. In DNA form, the CDR3 reads TGCAGTGCTACCGGGAACACTGAAGCTTTCTTT.

A word on this clonotype: One base away lies a much larger clone, so this may be a sequencing read error. The chain combines TRBV29-1 with TRBJ1-1; D may be TRBD1 (5 bases). The germline V and J ends were trimmed by 8 bases and 7 bases, with 11 bases remaining between them. CDR3 length: 10 residues. CDR1 is SQVTM, CDR2 ANQGSEA, per germline. The DNA of the CDR3 is TGCAGCAGCAGGACATATGAAGCTTTCTTT. Encoded protein: CSSRTYEAFF. Full variable domain (remainder filled in from reference TRBV29-1 and TRBJ1-1): SAVISQKPSRDICQRGTSLTIQCQVDSQVTMMFWYRQQPGQSLTLIATANQGSEATYESGFVIDKFPISRPNLTFSTLTVSNMSPEDSSIYLCSSRTYEAFFGQGTRLTVV.

This clonotype has a handful of counts. The V call is TRBV20-1, the J call TRBJ2-5, with 11 bases that match TRBD2. Germline values: CDR1 DFQATT, CDR2 SNEGSKA (reference sequence). CDR3 length: 12 residues. V dropped 6 bases and J dropped 7; count of bases not matched to a gene: 4. The CDR3 protein is CSAISGRGTQYF. The CDR3 region has the DNA TGCAGTGCCATTAGCGGGAGGGGGACCCAGTACTTC.

The chain combines TRBV7-2 with TRBJ2-7; the D gene is possibly TRBD1 (6 bases). Germline V CDR1 and CDR2: SGHTA, FQGNSA. The CDR3 consists of 15 residues. The V end was cut by 5 bases, the J end by 6 bases, with 20 bases between. CDR3 nucleotides: TGTGCCAGCAGCCCTCGTTTGGGGGCCCCCTTCGAGCAGTACTTC. Protein sequence: CASSPRLGAPFEQYF.

The chain employs TRBV7-9 and TRBJ1-6; the D is unclear. V was clipped by 1 base and J by 3 bases, with 10 bases between them. The CDR3 has 16 amino acids. Germline CDR1 is SEHNR and CDR2 is FQNEAQ (reference sequence). CDR3 sequence: CASSLELRVYNSPLHF. CDR3 sequence (DNA): TGTGCCAGCAGCTTAGAATTGAGGGTCTATAATTCACCCCTCCACTTT.

This clonotype showed up just a few times. The CDR3 region is CASSLRQRDFGELFF. The CDR3 DNA follows: TGTGCCAGCAGCTTACGCCAGAGGGATTTCGGGGAGCTGTTTTTT. J is TRBJ2-2 and V is TRBV7-2; D perhaps matches TRBD2 (5 bases). This CDR3 region has 15 residues. V lost 2 bases and J lost 7, with 14 bases in between. Germline V lookup: CDR1 SGHTA, CDR2 FQGNSA.

The table lists this clonotype with a few counts. V gene TRBV10-3 combines with J gene TRBJ2-2, with TRBD2 matching over 9 bases. The CDR3 loop spans 16 amino acids. With V trimmed by 6 bases and J by 5 bases, 10 bases remained unmatched. Germline CDR1 is ENHRY and CDR2 is SYGVKD. CDR3 DNA sequence: TGTGCCATCAGCCGCGAGCGGGGGGCAGGGACCGGGGAGCTGTTTTTT. Translation: CAISRERGAGTGELFF.

The chain uses TRBV20-1 and TRBJ1-5; 7 nucleotides align to TRBD1. The CDR3 is 14 amino acids. Trimming removed 4 bases from V and 14 bases from J; junction bases left unmatched: 17. Germline V gene sequence: CDR1 DFQATT, CDR2 SNEGSKA (reference sequence). DNA of the CDR3: TGCAGTGCTACGACAGACAGGGATCAAGACAATGAGCATTTT. Its protein is CSATTDRDQDNEHF.

This clonotype was counted a single time. The chain uses TRBV9 and TRBJ1-5; D not certain. The CDR3 covers 13 residues. V shed 3 bases and J shed 7 bases, with 11 bases lying between them. The V gene's germline CDR1 is SGDLS and CDR2 YYNGEE. The CDR3, as DNA: TGTGCCAGCAGCGCACCGGGGTACCAGCCCCAGCATTTT. This sequence encodes CASSAPGYQPQHF.

Note on this clonotype: Sequence at one end of the junction differs from germline and may be a read error. This chain joins TRBV5-4 and TRBJ2-7; D could derive from TRBD1 or TRBD2 (6 bases each). The CDR3 is made up of 16 amino acids. CDR1 SGHNT and CDR2 YYREEE come from the germline V gene (reference sequence). The CDR3 here is CVSSLLSWGASYEQYF. CDR3 nucleotide sequence: TGTGTCAGCAGCTTGTTATCCTGGGGGGCCTCCTACGAGCAGTACTTC.

The chain links TRBV5-6 to TRBJ1-2, with a tentative D call TRBD1 (5 bases). The V gene lost 3 bases and the J gene lost 7 bases, with 10 bases spanning the gap. The CDR3 is made up of 12 amino acids. Germline values: CDR1 SGHDT, CDR2 YYEEEE. CDR3 sequence: CASSSDGGGYTF. CDR3 nucleotide sequence: TGTGCCAGCAGCTCGGACGGGGGTGGCTACACCTTC. Filled out from reference TRBV5-6 and TRBJ1-2, the complete variable domain reads DAGVTQSPTHLIKTRGQQVTLRCSPKSGHDTVSWYQQALGQGPQFIFQYYEEEERQRGNFPDRFSGHQFPNYSSELNVNALLLGDSALYLCASSSDGGGYTFGSGTRLTVV.

This chain links TRBV5-1 with TRBJ1-1; D gene uncertain. In germline, CDR1 is SGHRS, CDR2 YFSETQ. This CDR3 region has 10 residues. The V gene lost 5 bases and the J gene lost 14 bases, with 13 bases spanning the gap. The CDR3 region has the DNA TGCGCCAGCAGAGGCGGGGAGATGTTCTTT. It yields the protein CASRGGEMFF.

The V call is TRBV7-3, the J call TRBJ2-2, with a possible D match to TRBD1 (6 bases). CDR1 is SGHTA and CDR2 is FQGTGA in the germline V gene. This CDR3 is 18 amino acids long. Trimming pared 5 bases from V and 1 base from J, leaving 20 bases between. The CDR3 loop is CASSAGPPQTGNTGELFF. The CDR3 DNA sequence: TGTGCCAGCAGCGCGGGTCCCCCCCAGACAGGGAACACCGGGGAGCTGTTTTTT.

The gene calls are TRBV6-5 and TRBJ1-5; D gene uncertain. Germline V CDR1 and CDR2: MNHEY, SVGAGI. V dropped 0 bases and J dropped 1 base, with 7 bases sitting between them. The CDR3 has 15 amino acids. This chain's CDR3 is CASSYSLTSNQPQHF. As DNA, the CDR3 is TGTGCCAGCAGTTACTCCTTGACAAGCAATCAGCCCCAGCATTTT.

J is TRBJ1-2 and V is TRBV19; D gene ambiguous. The CDR3 loop spans 13 amino acids. V gave up 1 base and J gave up 2 bases, with 5 bases separating them. CDR1 is LNHDA and CDR2 is SQIVND in the germline V gene (reference sequence). The CDR3 is CASSIGKNYGYTF. The CDR3 coding sequence is TGTGCCAGTAGTATAGGGAAGAACTATGGCTACACCTTC. The variable domain in full, with the rest retrieved from reference TRBV19 and TRBJ1-2, is DGGITQSPKYLFRKEGQNVTLSCEQNLNHDAMYWYRQDPGQGLRLIYYSQIVNDFQKGDIAEGYSVSREKKESFPLTVTSAQKNPTAFYLCASSIGKNYGYTFGSGTRLTVV.

The genes are TRBV19 and TRBJ1-4; D perhaps matches TRBD1 (6 bases). The CDR3 loop spans 16 amino acids. Trimming cost V 5 bases and J 0 bases, with 13 bases left between them. CDR1 is LNHDA and CDR2 is SQIVND in the germline V gene (reference sequence). CDR3 protein: CASSPRTVATNEKLFF. DNA of the CDR3: TGTGCCAGTAGTCCGCGGACAGTTGCAACTAATGAAAAACTGTTTTTT.

This clonotype was counted only a few times. The V gene is TRBV7-3, the J gene TRBJ2-2; TRBD2 matches at 7 bases. CDR3 size: 15 residues. Germline CDR1 SGHTA, CDR2 FQGTGA. The junction had 8 bases not matched to a gene; V was cut back by 4 bases and J by 6 bases. DNA of the CDR3: TGTGCCAGCAGCTCGGAAGCGGGAATCGCCGGGGAGCTGTTTTTT. This gives the protein CASSSEAGIAGELFF.

This clonotype was recorded a few times. The chain links TRBV20-1 to TRBJ1-5; D is possibly TRBD1 (5 bases). V was pared by 0 bases and J by 1 base, with 10 bases between. This CDR3 comprises 15 residues. CDR1 and CDR2 (germline): DFQATT, SNEGSKA (reference sequence). CDR3 DNA sequence: TGCAGTGCTAGAGATCTGCGGGACAGCAATCAGCCCCAGCATTTT. It yields the protein CSARDLRDSNQPQHF.